This is a list of T cell receptor beta chains from one sample in a study of neurological immune-mediated disorders. TCRdb independently ran MiXCR on the 5' RACE reads; one entry per CDR3 protein. The sample holds more than 40,000 distinct CDR3 sequences; around 2% are singletons and the top ten take 2.2%. Specimen: PBMCs. Receptor source: a middle-aged woman with multiple sclerosis. Each CDR3 is given with its conserved first and last residue. D genes are given only for firm matches. Not all rows give a size; the values are once, few, many and, for expanded clones, a class.

TRBJ2-3,NA,many,TRBV5-1,CASSLTTGSTDTQYF,TGCGCCAGCAGCTTGACTACAGGTAGCACAGATACGCAGTATTTT
TRBJ1-6,NA,NA,TRBV6-5,CASSLTDAARNSPLHF,TGTGCCAGCAGTCTAACGGACGCCGCAAGGAATTCACCCCTACACTTT
TRBJ1-3,TRBD1,many,TRBV30,CACQTGLGNTIYF,TGTGCCTGTCAGACAGGGCTGGGAAACACCATATATTTT
TRBJ1-5,TRBD1,many,TRBV6-6,CASSYGQVGNQPQHF,TGTGCCAGCAGTTACGGACAGGTCGGCAATCAGCCCCAGCATTTT
TRBJ1-4,NA,NA,TRBV5-8,CASSLLGGNEKLFF,TGTGCCAGCAGTCTTCTTGGGGGGAATGAAAAACTGTTTTTT
TRBJ2-6,TRBD2,many,TRBV18,CASSPVNIAGGLGGGANVLTF,TGTGCCAGCTCACCCGTGAACATAGCGGGGGGCCTCGGAGGAGGGGCCAACGTCCTGACTTTC
TRBJ2-1,TRBD1,many,TRBV5-1,CASSLIKGASRNEQFF,TGCGCCAGCAGCCTAATCAAGGGGGCATCGAGGAATGAGCAGTTCTTC
TRBJ2-1,NA,many,TRBV5-1,CASSWGDNEQFF,TGCGCCAGCAGCTGGGGGGATAATGAGCAGTTCTTC
TRBJ1-1,NA,many,TRBV11-2,CASSLHYGQKNTEAFF,TGTGCCAGCAGCCTCCATTATGGACAGAAAAACACTGAAGCTTTCTTT
TRBJ2-1,TRBD2,many,TRBV5-1,CASSLFHGPLAGAYNEQFF,TGCGCCAGCAGCTTGTTCCATGGGCCTTTAGCGGGGGCCTACAATGAGCAGTTCTTC
TRBJ1-3,NA,many,TRBV7-8,CASSLAYTGNTIYF,TGTGCCAGCAGCTTAGCATATACTGGAAACACCATATATTTT
TRBJ2-1,NA,many,TRBV29-1,CSCTGYNEQFF,TGCAGCTGCACAGGATACAATGAGCAGTTCTTC
TRBJ2-3,NA,many,TRBV5-1,CASGLWGTDTQYF,TGCGCCAGCGGGCTCTGGGGCACAGATACGCAGTATTTT
TRBJ2-7,TRBD2,many,TRBV20-1,CSARENSGGSLGYEQYF,TGCAGTGCTAGAGAGAATAGCGGGGGGAGTCTAGGCTACGAGCAGTACTTC
TRBJ2-7,NA,many,TRBV10-3,CAIPRVRDGSSYEQYF,TGTGCCATCCCTAGAGTGCGGGACGGAAGCTCCTACGAGCAGTACTTC
TRBJ1-1,TRBD1,many,TRBV20-1,CSAAPGQDTEAFF,TGCAGTGCGGCTCCGGGACAGGACACTGAAGCTTTCTTT
TRBJ2-1,TRBD2,many,TRBV29-1,CSYSGTSRHEQFF,TGCAGCTACTCCGGGACTAGTAGGCATGAGCAGTTCTTC
TRBJ1-1,TRBD1,many,TRBV5-1,CASSSGTGLAFF,TGCGCCAGCAGCTCAGGGACAGGGCTTGCTTTCTTT
TRBJ1-2,TRBD1,many,TRBV20-1,CSARQGADYGYTF,TGCAGTGCGAGACAGGGGGCTGACTATGGCTACACCTTC
TRBJ1-1,NA,many,TRBV5-1,CASSLGGSNTEAFF,TGCGCCAGCAGCTTGGGGGGGTCTAACACTGAAGCTTTCTTT
TRBJ1-2,NA,many,TRBV11-2,CASSFGGAAGSF,TGTGCCAGCAGCTTCGGCGGGGCGGCAGGCTCCTTC
TRBJ1-4,NA,many,TRBV12-3/TRBV12-4,CASSVGREKLFF,TGTGCCAGCAGCGTCGGGAGAGAAAAACTGTTTTTT
TRBJ1-2,NA,many,TRBV20-1,CSAKGAGQHYGYTF,TGCAGTGCCAAGGGTGCGGGACAACACTATGGCTACACCTTC
TRBJ1-1,NA,many,TRBV4-1,CASSQAARDAEAFF,TGCGCCAGCAGCCAGGCGGCCCGGGACGCTGAAGCTTTCTTT
TRBJ1-1,NA,few,TRBV5-1,CASSSVGLNTEAFF,TGCGCCAGCAGCTCGGTAGGGTTGAACACTGAAGCTTTCTTT
TRBJ2-7,NA,many,TRBV5-1,CASSLGRSYEQYF,TGCGCCAGCAGCTTGGGCAGGTCCTACGAGCAGTACTTC
TRBJ2-3,NA,many,TRBV20-1,CSARDFASTDTQYF,TGCAGTGCTAGAGATTTCGCTAGCACAGATACGCAGTATTTT
TRBJ2-7,TRBD1,many,TRBV5-1,CASSSGQSSYEQYF,TGCGCCAGCAGTTCGGGACAGAGTTCCTACGAGCAGTACTTC
TRBJ2-4,TRBD2,many,TRBV18,CASSPNSGSKNIQYF,TGTGCCAGCTCACCAAATAGCGGGAGTAAAAACATTCAGTACTTC
TRBJ2-7,TRBD2,many,TRBV18,CASSPVGGSYEQYF,TGTGCCAGCTCACCAGTGGGGGGGTCCTACGAGCAGTACTTC
TRBJ2-7,NA,many,TRBV6-6,CASSYRVTGSYEQYF,TGTGCCAGCAGTTACAGGGTTACAGGGTCCTACGAGCAGTACTTC
TRBJ2-7,NA,many,TRBV10-3,CAIRGRRADEQYF,TGTGCCATCAGGGGGCGACGAGCCGACGAGCAGTACTTC
TRBJ2-2,TRBD2,many,TRBV10-3,CAISETSGKGSGELFF,TGTGCCATCAGTGAGACTAGCGGGAAGGGTTCCGGGGAGCTGTTTTTT
TRBJ2-3,NA,many,TRBV20-1,CSAREGGDPQYF,TGCAGTGCTAGAGAGGGGGGTGATCCGCAGTATTTT
TRBJ1-2,NA,many,TRBV2,CASSEVGRGYGYTF,TGTGCCAGCAGTGAAGTAGGGCGGGGCTATGGCTACACCTTC
TRBJ1-1,TRBD1,many,TRBV29-1,CSVVLQGGNTEAFF,TGCAGCGTTGTCTTGCAGGGGGGGAACACTGAAGCTTTCTTT
TRBJ1-2,TRBD1,many,TRBV10-3,CAIGQDLYGYTF,TGTGCCATCGGACAGGACCTCTATGGCTACACCTTC
TRBJ1-1,NA,many,TRBV5-1,CASSPRGVTEAFF,TGCGCCAGCAGCCCCCGGGGGGTCACTGAAGCTTTCTTT
TRBJ2-7,TRBD1,many,TRBV11-2,CASSLVTGEQYF,TGTGCCAGCAGCTTAGTGACAGGGGAGCAGTACTTC
TRBJ2-2,TRBD1,many,TRBV5-6,CASRQGTGELFF,TGTGCCAGCAGACAGGGGACCGGGGAGCTGTTTTTT
TRBJ2-3,TRBD2,many,TRBV6-5,CASRITRRGGTDTQYF,TGTGCCAGCAGAATAACACGGCGGGGGGGAACAGATACGCAGTATTTT